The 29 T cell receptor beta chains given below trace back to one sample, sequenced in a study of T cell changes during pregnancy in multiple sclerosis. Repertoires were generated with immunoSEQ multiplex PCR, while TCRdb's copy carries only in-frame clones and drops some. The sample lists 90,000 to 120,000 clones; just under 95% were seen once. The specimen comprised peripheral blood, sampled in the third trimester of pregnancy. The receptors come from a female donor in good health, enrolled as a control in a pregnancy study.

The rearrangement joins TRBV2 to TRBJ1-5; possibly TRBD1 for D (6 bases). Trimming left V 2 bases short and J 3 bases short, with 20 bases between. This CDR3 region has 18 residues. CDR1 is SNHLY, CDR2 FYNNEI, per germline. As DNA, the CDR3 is TGTGCCAGCAGTGAAAGGCCGACAGGTATCGGGGACAATCAGCCCCAGCATTTT. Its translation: CASSERPTGIGDNQPQHF.

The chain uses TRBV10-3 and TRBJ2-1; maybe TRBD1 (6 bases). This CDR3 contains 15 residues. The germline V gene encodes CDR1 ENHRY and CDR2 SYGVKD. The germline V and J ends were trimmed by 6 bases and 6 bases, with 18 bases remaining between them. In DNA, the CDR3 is TGTGCCATCAGCCCAGCAGGGGCATGGGCCAATGAGCAGTTCTTC. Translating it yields CAISPAGAWANEQFF.

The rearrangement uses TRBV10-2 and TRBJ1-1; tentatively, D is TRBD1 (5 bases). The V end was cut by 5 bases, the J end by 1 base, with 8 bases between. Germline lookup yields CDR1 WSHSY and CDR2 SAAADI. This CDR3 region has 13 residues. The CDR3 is CASSRGGNTEAFF. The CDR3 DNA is TGCGCCAGCAGTCGGGGGGGGAACACTGAAGCTTTCTTT.

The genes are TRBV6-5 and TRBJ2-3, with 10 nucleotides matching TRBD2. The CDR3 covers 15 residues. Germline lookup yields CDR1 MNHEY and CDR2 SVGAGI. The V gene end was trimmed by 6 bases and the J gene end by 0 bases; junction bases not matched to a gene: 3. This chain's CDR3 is CASRLAGTSTDTQYF. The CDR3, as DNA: TGTGCCAGCAGACTAGCGGGAACTAGCACAGATACGCAGTATTTT.

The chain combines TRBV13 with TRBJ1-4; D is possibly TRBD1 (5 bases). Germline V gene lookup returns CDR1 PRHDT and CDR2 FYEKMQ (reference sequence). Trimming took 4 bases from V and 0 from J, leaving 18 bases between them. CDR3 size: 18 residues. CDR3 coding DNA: TGTGCCAGCAGCTCCTCAAGGGGATCGGTTGCAACTAATGAAAAACTGTTTTTT. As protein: CASSSSRGSVATNEKLFF.

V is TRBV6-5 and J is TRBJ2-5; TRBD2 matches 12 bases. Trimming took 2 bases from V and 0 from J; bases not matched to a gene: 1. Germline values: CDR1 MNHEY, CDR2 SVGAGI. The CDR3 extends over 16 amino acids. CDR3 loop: CASSYLAGGDQETQYF. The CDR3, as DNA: TGTGCCAGCAGTTACCTAGCGGGGGGGGACCAAGAGACCCAGTACTTC.

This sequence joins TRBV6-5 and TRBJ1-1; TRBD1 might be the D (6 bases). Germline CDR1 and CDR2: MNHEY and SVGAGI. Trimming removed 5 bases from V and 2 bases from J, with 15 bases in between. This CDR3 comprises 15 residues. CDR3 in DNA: TGTGCCAGCAGTCATCGTACAGGGATAAACACTGAAGCTTTCTTT. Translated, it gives CASSHRTGINTEAFF.

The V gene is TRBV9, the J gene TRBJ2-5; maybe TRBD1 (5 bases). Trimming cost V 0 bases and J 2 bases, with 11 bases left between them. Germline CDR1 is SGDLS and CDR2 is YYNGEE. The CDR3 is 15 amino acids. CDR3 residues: CASSVVAGRQETQYF. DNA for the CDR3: TGTGCCAGCAGCGTAGTCGCAGGGCGACAAGAGACCCAGTACTTC.

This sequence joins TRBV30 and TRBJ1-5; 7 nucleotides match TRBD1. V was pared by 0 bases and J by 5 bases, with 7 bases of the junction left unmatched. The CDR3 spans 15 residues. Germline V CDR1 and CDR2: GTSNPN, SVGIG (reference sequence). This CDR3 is CAWSVGTADYQPQHF. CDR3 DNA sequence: TGTGCCTGGAGTGTCGGGACAGCGGATTATCAGCCCCAGCATTTT. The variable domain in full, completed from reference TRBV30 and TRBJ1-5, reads SQTIHQWPATLVQPVGSPLSLECTVEGTSNPNLYWYRQAAGRGLQLLFYSVGIGQISSEVPQNLSASRPQDRQFILSSKKLLLSDSGFYLCAWSVGTADYQPQHFGDGTRLSIL.

Here the CDR3 DNA reads TGCGCCAGCAGCGCGGGACTAGCGGGGGTGGGCGAGCAGTACTTC. Amino acids: CASSAGLAGVGEQYF. The chain employs TRBV5-1 and TRBJ2-7; 14 bases are shared with TRBD2. V gave up 4 bases and J gave up 6 bases; unmatched junction bases: 6. From germline, CDR1 is SGHRS and CDR2 YFSETQ. This CDR3 region has 15 residues.

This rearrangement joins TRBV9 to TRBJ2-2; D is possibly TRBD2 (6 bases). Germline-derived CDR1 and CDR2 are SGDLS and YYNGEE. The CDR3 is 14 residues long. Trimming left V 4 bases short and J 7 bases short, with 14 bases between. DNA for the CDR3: TGTGCCAGCAGCCTCAGGGACTCGTTCGGGGAGCTGTTTTTT. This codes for CASSLRDSFGELFF.

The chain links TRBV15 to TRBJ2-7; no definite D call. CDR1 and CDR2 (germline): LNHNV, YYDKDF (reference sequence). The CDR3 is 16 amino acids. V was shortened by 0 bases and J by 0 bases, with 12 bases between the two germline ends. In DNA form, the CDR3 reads TGTGCCACCAGCAGAGACCCCACATCAAGCTCCTACGAGCAGTACTTC. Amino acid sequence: CATSRDPTSSSYEQYF.

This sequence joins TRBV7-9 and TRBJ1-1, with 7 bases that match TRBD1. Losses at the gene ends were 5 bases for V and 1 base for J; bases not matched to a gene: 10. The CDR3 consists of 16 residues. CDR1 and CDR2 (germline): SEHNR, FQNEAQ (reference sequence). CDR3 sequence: CASSPSTGRRNTEAFF. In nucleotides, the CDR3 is TGTGCCAGCAGCCCCTCGACAGGGCGTAGGAACACTGAAGCTTTCTTT.

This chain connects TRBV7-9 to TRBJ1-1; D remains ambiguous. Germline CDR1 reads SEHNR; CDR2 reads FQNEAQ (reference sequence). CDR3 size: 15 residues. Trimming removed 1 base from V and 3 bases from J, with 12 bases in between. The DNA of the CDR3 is TGTGCCAGCAGCTTAGTTACAAGGAGGGACACTGAAGCTTTCTTT. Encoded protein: CASSLVTRRDTEAFF.

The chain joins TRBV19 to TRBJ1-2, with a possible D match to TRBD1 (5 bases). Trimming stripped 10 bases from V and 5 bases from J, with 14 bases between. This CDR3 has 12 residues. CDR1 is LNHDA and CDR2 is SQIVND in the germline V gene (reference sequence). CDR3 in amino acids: CATIGGGYGYTF. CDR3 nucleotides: TGTGCCACCATCGGGGGGGGTTATGGCTACACCTTC.

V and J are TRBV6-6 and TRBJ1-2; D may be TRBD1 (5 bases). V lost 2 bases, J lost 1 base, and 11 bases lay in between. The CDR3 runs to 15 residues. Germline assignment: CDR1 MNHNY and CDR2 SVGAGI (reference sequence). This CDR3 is CASSYRSGGNYGYTF. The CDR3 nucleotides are TGTGCCAGCAGTTACCGGTCGGGGGGTAACTATGGCTACACCTTC.

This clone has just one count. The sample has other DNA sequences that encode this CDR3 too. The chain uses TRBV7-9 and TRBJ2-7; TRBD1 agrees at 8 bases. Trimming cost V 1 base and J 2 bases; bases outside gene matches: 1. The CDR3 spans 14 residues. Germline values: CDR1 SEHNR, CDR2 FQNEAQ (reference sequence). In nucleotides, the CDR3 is TGTGCCAGCAGCTTAGGACAGGGGACCTACGAGCAGTACTTC. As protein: CASSLGQGTYEQYF.

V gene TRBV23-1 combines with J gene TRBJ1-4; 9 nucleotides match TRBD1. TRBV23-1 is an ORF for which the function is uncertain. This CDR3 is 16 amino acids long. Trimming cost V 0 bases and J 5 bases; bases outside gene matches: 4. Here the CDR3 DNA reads TGCGCCAGCAGTCAATCAAGGACAGGGGAAAATGAAAAACTGTTTTTT. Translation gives CASSQSRTGENEKLFF.

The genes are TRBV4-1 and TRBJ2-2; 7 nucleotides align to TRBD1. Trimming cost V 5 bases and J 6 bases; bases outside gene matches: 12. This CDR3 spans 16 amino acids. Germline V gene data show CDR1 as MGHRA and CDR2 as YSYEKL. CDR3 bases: TGCGCCAGCAGCTCAAACACAGGGGATTGGGCCGGGGAGCTGTTTTTT. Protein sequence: CASSSNTGDWAGELFF.

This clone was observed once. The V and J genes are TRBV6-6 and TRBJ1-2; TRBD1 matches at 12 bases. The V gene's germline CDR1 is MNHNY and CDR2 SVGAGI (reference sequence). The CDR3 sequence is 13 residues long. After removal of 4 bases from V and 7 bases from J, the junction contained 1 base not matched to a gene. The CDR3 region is CASSWGQGAGYTF. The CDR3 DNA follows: TGTGCCAGCAGTTGGGGACAGGGGGCTGGCTACACCTTC.

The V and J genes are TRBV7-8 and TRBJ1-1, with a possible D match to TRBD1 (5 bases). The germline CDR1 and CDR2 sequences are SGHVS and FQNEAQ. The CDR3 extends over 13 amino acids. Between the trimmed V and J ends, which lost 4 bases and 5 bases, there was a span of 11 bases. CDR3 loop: CASSYQGATEAFF. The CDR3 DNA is TGTGCCAGCAGCTACCAGGGTGCGACTGAAGCTTTCTTT.

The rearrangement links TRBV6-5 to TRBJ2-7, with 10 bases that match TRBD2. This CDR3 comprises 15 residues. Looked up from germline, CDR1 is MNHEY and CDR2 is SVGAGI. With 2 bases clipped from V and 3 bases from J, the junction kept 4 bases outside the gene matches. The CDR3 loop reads CASSYGRLAGYEQYF. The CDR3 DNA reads TGTGCCAGCAGTTACGGACGACTAGCGGGCTACGAGCAGTACTTC.

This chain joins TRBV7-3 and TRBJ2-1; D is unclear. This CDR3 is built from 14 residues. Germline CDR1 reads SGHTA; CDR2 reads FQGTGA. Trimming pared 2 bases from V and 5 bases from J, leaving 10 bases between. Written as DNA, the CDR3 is TGTGCCAGCAGCTTATCGTACGCGAACAATGAGCAGTTCTTC. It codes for CASSLSYANNEQFF.

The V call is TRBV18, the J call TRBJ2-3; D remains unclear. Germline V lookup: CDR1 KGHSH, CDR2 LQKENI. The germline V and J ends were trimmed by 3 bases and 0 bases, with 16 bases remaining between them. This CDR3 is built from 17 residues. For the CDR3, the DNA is TGTGCCAGCTCACCTCCGGGTTCTTTCTATAGCACAGATACGCAGTATTTT. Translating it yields CASSPPGSFYSTDTQYF.

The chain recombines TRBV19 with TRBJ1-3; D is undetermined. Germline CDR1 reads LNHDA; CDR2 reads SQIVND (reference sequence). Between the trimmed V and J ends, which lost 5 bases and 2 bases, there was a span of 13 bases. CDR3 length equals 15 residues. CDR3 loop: CASSLGGAPGNTIYF. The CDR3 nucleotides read TGTGCCAGTAGTTTGGGAGGAGCTCCTGGAAACACCATATATTTT.

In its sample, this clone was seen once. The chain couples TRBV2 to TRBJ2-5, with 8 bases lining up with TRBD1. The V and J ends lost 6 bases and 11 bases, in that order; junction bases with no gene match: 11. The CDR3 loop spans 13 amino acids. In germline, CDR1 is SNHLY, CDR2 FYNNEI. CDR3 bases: TGTGCCAGCAGATTAGGACAGGGACGGGAGCAGTACTTC. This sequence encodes CASRLGQGREQYF. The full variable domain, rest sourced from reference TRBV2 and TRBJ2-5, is EPEVTQTPSHQVTQMGQEVILRCVPISNHLYFYWYRQILGQKVEFLVSFYNNEISEKSEIFDDQFSVERPDGSNFTLKIRSTKLEDSAMYFCASRLGQGREQYFGPGTRLLVL.

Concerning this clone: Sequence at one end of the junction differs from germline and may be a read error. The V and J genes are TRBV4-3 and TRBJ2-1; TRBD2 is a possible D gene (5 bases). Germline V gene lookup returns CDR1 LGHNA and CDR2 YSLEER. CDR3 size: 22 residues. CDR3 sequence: CASSQDALQTIKPPSSYNEQLF. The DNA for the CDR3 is TGCGCCAGCAGCCAAGACGCTCTTCAGACTATCAAGCCCCCAAGCTCCTACAATGAGCAGCTCTTC.

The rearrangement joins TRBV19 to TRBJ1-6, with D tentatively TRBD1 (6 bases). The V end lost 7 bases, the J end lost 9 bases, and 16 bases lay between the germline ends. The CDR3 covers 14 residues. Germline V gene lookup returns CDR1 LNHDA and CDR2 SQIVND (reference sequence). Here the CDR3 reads CASMADRLFSPLHF. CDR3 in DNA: TGTGCCAGTATGGCGGACAGACTTTTTTCACCCCTCCACTTT.

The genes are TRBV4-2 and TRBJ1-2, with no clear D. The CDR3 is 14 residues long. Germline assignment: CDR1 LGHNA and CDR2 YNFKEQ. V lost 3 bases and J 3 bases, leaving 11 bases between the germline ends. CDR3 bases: TGTGCCAGCAGCCATCTCTCCGGGGACTATGGCTACACCTTC. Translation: CASSHLSGDYGYTF.